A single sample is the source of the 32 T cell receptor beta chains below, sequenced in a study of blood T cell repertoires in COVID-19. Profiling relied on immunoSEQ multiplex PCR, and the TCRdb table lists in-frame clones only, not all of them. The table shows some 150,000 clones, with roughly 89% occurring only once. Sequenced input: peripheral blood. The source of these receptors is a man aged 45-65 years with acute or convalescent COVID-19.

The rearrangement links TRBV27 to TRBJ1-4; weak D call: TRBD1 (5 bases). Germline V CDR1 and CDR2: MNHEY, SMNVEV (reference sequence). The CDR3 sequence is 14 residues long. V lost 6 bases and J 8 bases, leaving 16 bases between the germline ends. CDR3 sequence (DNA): TGTGCCAGCAGCCCCTTCGGGGCGGGAGAAAAACTGTTTTTT. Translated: CASSPFGAGEKLFF.

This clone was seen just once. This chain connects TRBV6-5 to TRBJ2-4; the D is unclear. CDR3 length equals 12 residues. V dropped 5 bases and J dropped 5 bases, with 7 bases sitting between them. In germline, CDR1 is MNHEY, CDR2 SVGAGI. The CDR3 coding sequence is TGTGCCAGCAGTCCCCTCCAAAACATTCAGTACTTC. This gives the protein CASSPLQNIQYF.

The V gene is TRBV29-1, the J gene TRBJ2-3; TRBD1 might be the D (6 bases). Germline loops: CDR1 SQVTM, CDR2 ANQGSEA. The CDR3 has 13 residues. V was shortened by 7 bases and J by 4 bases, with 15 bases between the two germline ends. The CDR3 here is CSAALGAPDTQYF. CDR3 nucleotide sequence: TGCAGCGCTGCCTTGGGGGCTCCAGATACGCAGTATTTT.

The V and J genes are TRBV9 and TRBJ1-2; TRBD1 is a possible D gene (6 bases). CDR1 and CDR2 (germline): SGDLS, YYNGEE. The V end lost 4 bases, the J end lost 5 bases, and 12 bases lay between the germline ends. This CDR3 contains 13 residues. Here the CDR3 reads CASSSRDTYGYTF. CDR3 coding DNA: TGTGCCAGCAGCTCCCGGGACACATATGGCTACACCTTC.

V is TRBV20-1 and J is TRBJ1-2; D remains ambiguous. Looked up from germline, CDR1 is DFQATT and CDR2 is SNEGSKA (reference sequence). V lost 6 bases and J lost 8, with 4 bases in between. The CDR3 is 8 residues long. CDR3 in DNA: TGCAGTGCCCGGGGCTACACCTTC. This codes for CSARGYTF.

The chain's CDR3 is CASSLGISNSPLHF. CDR3 sequence (DNA): TGTGCCAGCAGCTTGGGCATATCGAATTCACCCCTCCACTTT. This chain connects TRBV7-9 to TRBJ1-6; D unresolved. CDR1 and CDR2 (germline): SEHNR, FQNEAQ (reference sequence). CDR3 length: 14 amino acids. V lost 3 bases, J lost 7 bases, and 10 bases lay in between.

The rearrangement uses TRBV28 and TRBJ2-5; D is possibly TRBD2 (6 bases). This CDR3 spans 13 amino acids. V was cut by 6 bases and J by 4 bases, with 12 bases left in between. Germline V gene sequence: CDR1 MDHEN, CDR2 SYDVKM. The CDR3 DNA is TGTGCCAGCAGGTATCAGGGAGGAGAGACCCAGTACTTC. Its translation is CASRYQGGETQYF.

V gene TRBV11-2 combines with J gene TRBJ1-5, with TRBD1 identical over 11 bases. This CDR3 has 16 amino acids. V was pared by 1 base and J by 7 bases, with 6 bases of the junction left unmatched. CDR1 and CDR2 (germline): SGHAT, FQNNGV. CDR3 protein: CASSLGGTGGRQPQHF. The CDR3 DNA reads TGTGCCAGCAGCTTAGGGGGGACAGGGGGACGACAGCCCCAGCATTTT. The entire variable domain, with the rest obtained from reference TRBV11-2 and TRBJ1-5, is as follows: EAGVAQSPRYKIIEKRQSVAFWCNPISGHATLYWYQQILGQGPKLLIQFQNNGVVDDSQLPKDRFSAERLKGVDSTLKIQPAKLEDSAVYLCASSLGGTGGRQPQHFGDGTRLSIL.

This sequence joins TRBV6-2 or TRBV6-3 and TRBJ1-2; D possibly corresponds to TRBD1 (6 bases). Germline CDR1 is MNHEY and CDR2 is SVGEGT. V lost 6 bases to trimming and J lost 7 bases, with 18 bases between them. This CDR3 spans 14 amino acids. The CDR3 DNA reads TGTGCCAGCAGCCACAGGTCGATGGGGGCTGGCTACACCTTC. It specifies CASSHRSMGAGYTF.

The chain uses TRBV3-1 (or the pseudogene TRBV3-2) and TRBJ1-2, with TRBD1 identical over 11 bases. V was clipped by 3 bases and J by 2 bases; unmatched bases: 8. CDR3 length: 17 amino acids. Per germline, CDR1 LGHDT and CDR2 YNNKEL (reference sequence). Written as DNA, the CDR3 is TGTGCCAGCAGCCAGGATGGACAGGGGGCTGCAAACTATGGCTACACCTTC. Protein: CASSQDGQGAANYGYTF.

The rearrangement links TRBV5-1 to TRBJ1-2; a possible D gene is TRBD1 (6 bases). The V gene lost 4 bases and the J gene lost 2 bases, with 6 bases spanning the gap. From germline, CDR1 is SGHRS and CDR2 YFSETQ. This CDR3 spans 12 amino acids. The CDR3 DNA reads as TGCGCCAGCAGCGGACAGAACTATGGCTACACCTTC. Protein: CASSGQNYGYTF.

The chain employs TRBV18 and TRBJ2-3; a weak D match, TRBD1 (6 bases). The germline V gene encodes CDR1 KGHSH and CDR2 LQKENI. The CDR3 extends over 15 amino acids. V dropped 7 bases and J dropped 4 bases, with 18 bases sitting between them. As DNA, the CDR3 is TGTGCCAGCTTGCGGACAGCCACCTCTCCAGATACGCAGTATTTT. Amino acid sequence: CASLRTATSPDTQYF.

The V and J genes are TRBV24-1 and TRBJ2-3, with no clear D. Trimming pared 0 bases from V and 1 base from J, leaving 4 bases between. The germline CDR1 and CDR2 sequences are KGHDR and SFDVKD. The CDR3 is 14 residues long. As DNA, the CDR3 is TGTGCCACCAGTGATTTGCTCGGCACAGATACGCAGTATTTT. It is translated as CATSDLLGTDTQYF.

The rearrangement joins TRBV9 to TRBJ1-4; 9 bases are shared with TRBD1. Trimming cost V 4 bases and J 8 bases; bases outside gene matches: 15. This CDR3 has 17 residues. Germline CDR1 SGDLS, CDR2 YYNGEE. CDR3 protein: CASSPSPRGTGREKLFF. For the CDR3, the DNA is TGTGCCAGCAGCCCGAGTCCTCGTGGGACAGGGAGGGAAAAACTGTTTTTT.

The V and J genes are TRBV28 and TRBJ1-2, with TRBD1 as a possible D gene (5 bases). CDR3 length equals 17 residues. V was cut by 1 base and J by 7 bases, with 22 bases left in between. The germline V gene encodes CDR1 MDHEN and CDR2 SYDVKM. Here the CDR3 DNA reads TGTGCCAGCAGTTTATTTCGAGATGGGGGGGAGGTGGCTGGCTACACCTTC. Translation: CASSLFRDGGEVAGYTF.

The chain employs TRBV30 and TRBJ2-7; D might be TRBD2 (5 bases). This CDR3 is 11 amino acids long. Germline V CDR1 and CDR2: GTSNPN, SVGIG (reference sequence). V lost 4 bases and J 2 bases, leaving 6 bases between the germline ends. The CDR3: CAWTGAYEQYF. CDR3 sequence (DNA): TGTGCCTGGACCGGGGCCTACGAGCAGTACTTC.

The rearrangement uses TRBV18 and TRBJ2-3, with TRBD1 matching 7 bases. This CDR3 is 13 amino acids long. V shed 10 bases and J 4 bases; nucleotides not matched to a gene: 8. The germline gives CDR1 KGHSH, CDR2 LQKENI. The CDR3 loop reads CATQQGPSDTQYF. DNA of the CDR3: TGTGCCACCCAACAGGGGCCGTCAGATACGCAGTATTTT.

The DNA for the CDR3 is TGTGCCAGCAGCTTAGCAGCGGCGCGCGAGCAGTACGTC. Translating it yields CASSLAAAREQYV. This rearrangement joins TRBV7-9 to TRBJ2-7; D is possibly TRBD2 (5 bases). Trimming took off 0 bases at V and 6 bases at J, with 9 bases between the two ends. This CDR3 contains 13 residues. Per the germline V gene, CDR1 is SEHNR and CDR2 is FQNEAQ (reference sequence).

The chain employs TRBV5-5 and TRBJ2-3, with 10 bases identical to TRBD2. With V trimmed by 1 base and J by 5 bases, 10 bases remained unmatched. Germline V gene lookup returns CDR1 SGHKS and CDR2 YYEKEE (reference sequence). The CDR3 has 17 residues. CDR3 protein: CASSLRPGLAVRDTQYF. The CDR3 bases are TGTGCCAGCAGCTTGCGCCCTGGACTAGCGGTACGAGATACGCAGTATTTT.

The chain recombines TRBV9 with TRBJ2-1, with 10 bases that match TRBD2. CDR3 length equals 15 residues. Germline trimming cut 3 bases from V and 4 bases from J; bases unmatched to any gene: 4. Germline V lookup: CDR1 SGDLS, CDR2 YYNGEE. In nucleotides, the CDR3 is TGTGCCAGCAGCGAGGGACTAGCGCGGTACAATGAGCAGTTCTTC. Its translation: CASSEGLARYNEQFF.

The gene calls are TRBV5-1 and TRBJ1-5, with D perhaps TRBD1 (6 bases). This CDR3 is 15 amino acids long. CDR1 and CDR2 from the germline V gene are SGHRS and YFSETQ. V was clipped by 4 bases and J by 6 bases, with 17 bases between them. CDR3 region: CASSPTGISGQPQHF. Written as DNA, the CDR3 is TGCGCCAGCAGCCCAACAGGGATCTCGGGTCAGCCCCAGCATTTT.

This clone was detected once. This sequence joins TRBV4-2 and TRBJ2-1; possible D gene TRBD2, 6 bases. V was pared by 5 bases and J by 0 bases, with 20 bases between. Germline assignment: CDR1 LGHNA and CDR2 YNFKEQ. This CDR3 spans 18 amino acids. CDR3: CASSVRAGTSSSYNEQFF. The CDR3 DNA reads TGTGCCAGCAGCGTAAGAGCCGGGACTTCCAGCTCCTACAATGAGCAGTTCTTC.

In nucleotides, the CDR3 is TGCGCCAGCAGCACAGACAGGGACGCGAACACCGGGGAGCTGTTTTTT. Residues: CASSTDRDANTGELFF. The chain has TRBV5-1 and TRBJ2-2; 7 bases are shared with TRBD1. CDR3 length equals 16 residues. V shed 4 bases and J 0 bases; nucleotides not matched to a gene: 6. The germline V gene encodes CDR1 SGHRS and CDR2 YFSETQ.

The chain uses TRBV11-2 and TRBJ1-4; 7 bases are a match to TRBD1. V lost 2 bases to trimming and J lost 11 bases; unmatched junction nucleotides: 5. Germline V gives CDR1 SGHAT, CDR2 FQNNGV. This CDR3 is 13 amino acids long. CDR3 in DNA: TGTGCCAGCAGCTTACAGACAGGGCGTAAACTGTTTTTT. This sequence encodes CASSLQTGRKLFF.

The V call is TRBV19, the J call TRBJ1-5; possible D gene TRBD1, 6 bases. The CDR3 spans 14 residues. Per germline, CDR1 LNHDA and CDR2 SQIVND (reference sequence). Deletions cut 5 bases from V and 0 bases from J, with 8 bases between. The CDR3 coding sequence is TGTGCCAGTAGTTCAGGGGCTAGCAATCAGCCCCAGCATTTT. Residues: CASSSGASNQPQHF.

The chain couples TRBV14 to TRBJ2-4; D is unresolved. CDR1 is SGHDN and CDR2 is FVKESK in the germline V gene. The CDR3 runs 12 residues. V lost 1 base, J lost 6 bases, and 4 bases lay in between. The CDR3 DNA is TGTGCCAGCAGCCAAGGAGTAAACATTCAGTACTTC. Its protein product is CASSQGVNIQYF.

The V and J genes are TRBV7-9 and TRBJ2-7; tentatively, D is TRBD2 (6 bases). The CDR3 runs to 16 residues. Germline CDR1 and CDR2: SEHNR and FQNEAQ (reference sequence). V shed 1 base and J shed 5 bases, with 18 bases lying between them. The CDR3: CASSLVRDSGGDEQYF. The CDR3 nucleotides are TGTGCCAGCAGCTTAGTTAGGGACTCCGGTGGGGACGAGCAGTACTTC.

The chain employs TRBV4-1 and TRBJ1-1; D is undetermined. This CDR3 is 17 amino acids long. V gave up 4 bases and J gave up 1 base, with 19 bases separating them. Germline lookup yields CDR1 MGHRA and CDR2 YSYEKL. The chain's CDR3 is CASSLNRRVLWNTEAFF. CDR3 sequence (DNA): TGCGCCAGCAGCCTTAACCGCCGGGTCCTGTGGAACACTGAAGCTTTCTTT.

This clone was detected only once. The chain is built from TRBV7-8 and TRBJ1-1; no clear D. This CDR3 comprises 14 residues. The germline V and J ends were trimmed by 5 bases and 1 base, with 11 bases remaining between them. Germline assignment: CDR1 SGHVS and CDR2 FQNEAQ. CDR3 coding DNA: TGTGCCAGCAGCACTAACACCGGGAACACTGAAGCTTTCTTT. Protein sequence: CASSTNTGNTEAFF.

The CDR3 DNA follows: TGTGCCAGCTCACCTAGCGGGGCCGGCACAGATACGCAGTATTTT. Its translation is CASSPSGAGTDTQYF. The genes are TRBV18 and TRBJ2-3, with 8 bases that match TRBD2. The CDR3 spans 15 residues. The V gene's germline CDR1 is KGHSH and CDR2 LQKENI. The V and J ends lost 3 bases and 1 base, in that order; junction bases with no gene match: 3.

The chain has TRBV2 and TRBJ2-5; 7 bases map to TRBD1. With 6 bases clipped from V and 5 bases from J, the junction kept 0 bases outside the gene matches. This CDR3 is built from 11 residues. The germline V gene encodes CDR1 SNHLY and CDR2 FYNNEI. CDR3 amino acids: CASRQGETQYF. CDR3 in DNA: TGTGCCAGCAGACAGGGGGAGACCCAGTACTTC.

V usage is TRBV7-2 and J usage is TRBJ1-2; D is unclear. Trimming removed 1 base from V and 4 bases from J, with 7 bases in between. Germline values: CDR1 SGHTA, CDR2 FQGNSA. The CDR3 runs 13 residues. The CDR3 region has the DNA TGTGCCAGCAGCTTAGGAGGTGGCTATGGCTACACCTTC. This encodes CASSLGGGYGYTF.